This T cell receptor (beta chain) was recorded in a study of blood T cell repertoires in COVID-19. Study information: PBMCs, B-cell-depleted T cells, or T cells were the source of the cDNA or gDNA that made up the material.

CDR1 and CDR2 from the germline V gene are SGHTA and FQGNSA. CDR3 length: 16 amino acids. V lost 0 bases, J lost 8 bases, and 8 bases stayed unmatched. Source study methods: For nucleated cells, counts were estimated from reference gene primer amplification. Profiling relied on immunoSEQ multiplex PCR, and the TCRdb table lists in-frame clones only, not all of them. The V and J calls and clone size are taken from that table; D and trimming were inferred from the DNA. The sample includes around 140,000 clones, about 87% of them seen just once. The sequence came from a man aged 45 to 65 with active COVID-19. The material sequenced was peripheral blood. The chain has TRBV7-2 and TRBJ2-1; 9 nucleotides agree with TRBD2. DNA of the CDR3: TGTGCCAGCAGCTTAGCTGCGGGGGGGAATGTCGATGAGCAGTTCTTC. Amino acid sequence: CASSLAAGGNVDEQFF.